The 8 T cell receptor beta chains below all came from one sample that was sequenced in a study of T cells and Merkel cell carcinoma outcomes. TCRdb's copy holds only in-frame clones and misses some; the assay was immunoSEQ multiplex PCR. Among roughly 13,000 clones listed, 80% to 95% were seen once. The sequencing sample was made of tumor tissue from Merkel cell carcinoma. These receptors all stem from a human donor with Merkel cell carcinoma.

Here the CDR3 reads CASRGAGKTYGYTF. As DNA, the CDR3 is TGTGCCAGCCGGGGGGCAGGGAAAACTTATGGCTACACCTTC. This chain links TRBV6-5 with TRBJ1-2, with a weak D call TRBD1 (6 bases). There are 14 residues in the CDR3. The V gene lost 8 bases and the J gene lost 5 bases, with 18 bases spanning the gap. CDR1 is MNHEY and CDR2 is SVGAGI in the germline V gene.

V and J are TRBV18 and TRBJ2-3; 10 bases match TRBD2. Germline CDR1 reads KGHSH; CDR2 reads LQKENI. V lost 3 bases, J lost 6 bases, and 6 bases stayed unmatched. The CDR3 is 15 amino acids. CDR3 sequence (DNA): TGTGCCAGCTCACCTCCTAGCGGGAGAGCGGATACGCAGTATTTT. Amino acids: CASSPPSGRADTQYF.

This clone is a singleton in its sample. This chain joins TRBV5-4 and TRBJ2-5; 10 bases align to TRBD2. With V trimmed by 6 bases and J by 5 bases, 16 bases remained unmatched. The CDR3 has 17 amino acids. CDR1 is SGHNT and CDR2 is YYREEE in the germline V gene (reference sequence). The CDR3, as DNA: TGTGCCAGCAACTTTAGGTGGGGGAGCGGGAGGGCGGAGACCCAGTACTTC. Its protein product is CASNFRWGSGRAETQYF.

V is TRBV5-1 and J is TRBJ2-1, with a possible D match to TRBD1 (6 bases). V was pared by 0 bases and J by 1 base, with 11 bases between. The germline CDR1 and CDR2 sequences are SGHRS and YFSETQ. The CDR3 runs 16 residues. For the CDR3, the DNA is TGCGCCAGCAGCTTGGTAGGCAGGGGATCCTACAATGAGCAGTTCTTC. This codes for CASSLVGRGSYNEQFF.

This sequence joins TRBV9 and TRBJ2-3, with 13 nucleotides matching TRBD2. V lost 2 bases to trimming and J lost 6 bases; unmatched junction nucleotides: 6. CDR3 size: 16 residues. The V gene's germline CDR1 is SGDLS and CDR2 YYNGEE. CDR3 in DNA: TGTGCCAGCAGCGTCGGACTAGCGGGAGCTGGGGATACGCAGTATTTT. Translation: CASSVGLAGAGDTQYF. The full variable domain, completed using reference TRBV9 and TRBJ2-3, is DSGVTQTPKHLITATGQRVTLRCSPRSGDLSVYWYQQSLDQGLQFLIQYYNGEERAKGNILERFSAQQFPDLHSELNLSSLELGDSALYFCASSVGLAGAGDTQYFGPGTRLTVL.

This rearrangement joins TRBV6-1 to TRBJ2-2; 13 nucleotides align to TRBD2. The CDR3 is 18 amino acids. Germline CDR1 and CDR2: MNHNS and SASEGT. Germline trimming cut 4 bases from V and 5 bases from J; bases unmatched to any gene: 10. The CDR3 protein is CASSATLAGGPGTGELFF. The CDR3 nucleotides read TGTGCCAGCAGTGCTACACTAGCGGGAGGGCCCGGTACCGGGGAGCTGTTTTTT.

V is TRBV5-1 and J is TRBJ2-1; 10 nucleotides agree with TRBD1. Germline assignment: CDR1 SGHRS and CDR2 YFSETQ. The CDR3 extends over 14 amino acids. V lost 1 base, J lost 7 bases, and 2 bases stayed unmatched. CDR3 protein: CASSLRQGANEQFF. The CDR3 DNA reads TGCGCCAGCAGCTTGAGACAGGGGGCGAATGAGCAGTTCTTC.

The gene calls are TRBV4-3 and TRBJ1-5, with D uncertain. Germline V gene data show CDR1 as LGHNA and CDR2 as YSLEER. The CDR3 runs 13 residues. Trimming pared 6 bases from V and 5 bases from J, leaving 11 bases between. Written as DNA, the CDR3 is TGCGCCAGCAGTAAAGGCCGCTATCAGCCCCAGCATTTT. Protein product: CASSKGRYQPQHF.